This T cell receptor beta chain is from a study of blood T cells in healthy people across ages. Points from the study as a whole: Shifts in expanded clonotypes may have been confounded by donor CMV status, which was unknown. While age rose, TCR beta diversity per million T cells dropped in a roughly linear way. PBMCs that were unsorted prevented a conclusive naive versus antigen-experienced comparison.

This clonotype came up many times. Its antigen is not identified. For the second PCR, which ran for about 7 to 11 cycles, a sample-barcoded 5' primer and a J-beta primer mix were used. TCRdb reprocessed the 5' RACE reads via MiXCR and lists one record per CDR3 protein. This sample yields a few hundred thousand distinct CDR3 sequences, of which 45% to 60% are seen a single time; 45% to 65% belongs to the top ten. Germline values: CDR1 SGHRS, CDR2 YFSETQ. The CDR3 runs 14 residues. J was trimmed by 2 bases and V by 2 bases; bases with no gene match: 3. The J gene is TRBJ2-5, the V gene TRBV5-1, with TRBD1 matching 7 bases. This clonotype was sampled from a man in his sixties in good health. Sequenced material: blood. The CDR3 coding sequence is TGCGCCAGCAGCTTTTCGGGACAGCAAGAGACCCAGTACTTC. It yields the protein CASSFSGQQETQYF.